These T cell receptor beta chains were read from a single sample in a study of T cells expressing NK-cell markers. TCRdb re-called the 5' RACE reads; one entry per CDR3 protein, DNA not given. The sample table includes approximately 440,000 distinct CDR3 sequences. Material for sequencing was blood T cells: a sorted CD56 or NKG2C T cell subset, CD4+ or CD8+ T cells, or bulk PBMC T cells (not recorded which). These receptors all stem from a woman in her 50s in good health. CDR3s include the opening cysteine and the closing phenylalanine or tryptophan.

cdr3_aa: CSVVGGSTEAFF
v_call: TRBV29-1
j_call: TRBJ1-1

cdr3_aa: CASGSTVVGTDTQYF
v_call: TRBV12-5
j_call: TRBJ2-3

cdr3_aa: CASSERNRGNQPQHF
v_call: TRBV2
j_call: TRBJ1-5

cdr3_aa: CASSPKNGETQYF
v_call: TRBV12-3/TRBV12-4
j_call: TRBJ2-5

cdr3_aa: CASSPGGAQTEAFF
v_call: TRBV7-8
j_call: TRBJ1-1

cdr3_aa: CASSPLGVEGYTF
v_call: TRBV18
j_call: TRBJ1-2

cdr3_aa: CASSFRGDTFRYGYTF
v_call: TRBV12-3/TRBV12-4
j_call: TRBJ1-2

cdr3_aa: CAISGRLAGDSYNEQFF
v_call: TRBV10-3
j_call: TRBJ2-1

cdr3_aa: CSARDGSLGGTDTQYF
v_call: TRBV20-1
j_call: TRBJ2-3

cdr3_aa: CASSFGTSGVEWFF
v_call: TRBV9
j_call: TRBJ2-1

cdr3_aa: CASSFGTGGRRNEQFF
v_call: TRBV7-2
j_call: TRBJ2-1

cdr3_aa: CASSLGGGQFF
v_call: TRBV25-1
j_call: TRBJ2-1

cdr3_aa: CAWRKIRVGGDTQYF
v_call: TRBV30
j_call: TRBJ2-3

cdr3_aa: CATRQGGGYEQYF
v_call: TRBV27
j_call: TRBJ2-7

cdr3_aa: CAWNPIGGHYGYTF
v_call: TRBV30
j_call: TRBJ1-2

cdr3_aa: CSAPRSRAGSYEQYF
v_call: TRBV20-1
j_call: TRBJ2-7